Below are 2 T cell receptor beta chains sequenced from a single sample in a study of vaccination and CD4 T cells after COVID-19. Each CDR3 protein gets one entry after TCRdb re-called the PCR reads with MiXCR. The table has about 36,000 distinct CDR3 sequences, about 35% seen once. Time point specified: late sampling 161 to 241 days after vaccination in a few convalescent patients. Sample: CD4+ T cells from blood, taken about 7 months after SARS-CoV-2 vaccination. Receptor source: a human donor who had recovered from COVID-19.

The chain carries TRBV6-1 and TRBJ2-1, with 8 bases lining up with TRBD1. The J segment lost 1 base and the V segment lost 5 bases, leaving 4 bases of the junction unmatched. The CDR3 is 15 amino acids. The germline gives CDR1 MNHNS, CDR2 SASEGT. This chain's CDR3 is CASSQQGASYNEQFF. The CDR3 DNA follows: TGTGCCAGCAGTCAGCAGGGGGCATCCTACAATGAGCAGTTCTTC.

The chain recombines TRBV12-3 or TRBV12-4 with TRBJ2-7, with D unclear. Trimming took 5 bases from V and 3 from J, leaving 14 bases between them. The CDR3 spans 14 residues. DNA of the CDR3: TGTGCCAGCAGTCCTCCGTGGGCTAGCTACGAGCAGTACTTC. It is translated as CASSPPWASYEQYF.